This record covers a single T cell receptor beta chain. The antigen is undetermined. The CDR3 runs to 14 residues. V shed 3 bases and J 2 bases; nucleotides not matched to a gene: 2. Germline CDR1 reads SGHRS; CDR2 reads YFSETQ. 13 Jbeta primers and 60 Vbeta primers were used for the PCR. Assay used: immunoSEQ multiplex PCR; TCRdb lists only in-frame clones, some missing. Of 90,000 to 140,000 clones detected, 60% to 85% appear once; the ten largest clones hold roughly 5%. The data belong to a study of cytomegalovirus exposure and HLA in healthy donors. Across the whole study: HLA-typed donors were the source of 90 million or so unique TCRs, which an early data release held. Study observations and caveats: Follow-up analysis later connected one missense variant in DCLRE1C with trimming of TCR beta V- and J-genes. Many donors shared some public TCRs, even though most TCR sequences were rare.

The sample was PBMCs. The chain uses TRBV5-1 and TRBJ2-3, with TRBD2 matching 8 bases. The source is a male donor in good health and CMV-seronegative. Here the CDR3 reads CASSSGGFTDTQYF. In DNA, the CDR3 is TGCGCCAGCAGCTCGGGGGGGTTCACAGATACGCAGTATTTT.